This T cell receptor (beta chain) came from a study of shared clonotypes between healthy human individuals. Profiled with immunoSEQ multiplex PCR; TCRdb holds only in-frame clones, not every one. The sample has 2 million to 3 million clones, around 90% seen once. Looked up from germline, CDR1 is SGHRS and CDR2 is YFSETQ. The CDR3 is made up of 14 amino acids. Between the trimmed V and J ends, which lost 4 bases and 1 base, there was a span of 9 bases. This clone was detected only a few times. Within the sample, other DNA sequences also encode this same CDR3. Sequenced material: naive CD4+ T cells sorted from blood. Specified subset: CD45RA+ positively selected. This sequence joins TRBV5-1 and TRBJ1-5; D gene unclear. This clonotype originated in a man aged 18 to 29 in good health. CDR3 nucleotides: TGCGCCAGCAGCCTGACCGGGAGCAATCAGCCCCAGCATTTT. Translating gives CASSLTGSNQPQHF. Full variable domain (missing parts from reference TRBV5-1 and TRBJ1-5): KAGVTQTPRYLIKTRGQQVTLSCSPISGHRSVSWYQQTPGQGLQFLFEYFSETQRNKGNFPGRFSGRQFSNSRSEMNVSTLELGDSALYLCASSLTGSNQPQHFGDGTRLSIL.